Described below is a single T cell receptor (beta chain) sequence and its context. Its target is not known. With 10-nucleotide random UMIs included, cDNA was synthesized by 5'RACE. A single run covered 15-18 subjects with over 190 million TCR-beta sequences. TCRdb called the 5' RACE reads again in MiXCR, with one record for every CDR3 protein. Of tens of thousands of distinct CDR3 sequences listed, 10% to 13% were seen once; the top ten hold approximately 21%. The data belong to a study of neurological immune-mediated disorders. General study results and limits: No sharing of CDR3 amino acid sequences was observed among expanded clones across subjects, suggesting private repertoires in all groups.

The length of the CDR3 is 13 residues. Germline CDR1 and CDR2: SQVTM and ANQGSEA. Trimming removed 5 bases at V and 4 bases at J, with 15 bases between. The receptor was derived from a woman aged 40 to 50 with HTLV-1-associated myelopathy (HAM/TSP). Material: PBMCs. The genes are TRBV29-1 and TRBJ2-7, with D perhaps matching TRBD1 (5 bases). This chain's CDR3 is CSVRSGSTYEQYF. The CDR3 coding sequence is TGCAGCGTTAGGTCAGGGTCTACTTACGAGCAGTACTTC.